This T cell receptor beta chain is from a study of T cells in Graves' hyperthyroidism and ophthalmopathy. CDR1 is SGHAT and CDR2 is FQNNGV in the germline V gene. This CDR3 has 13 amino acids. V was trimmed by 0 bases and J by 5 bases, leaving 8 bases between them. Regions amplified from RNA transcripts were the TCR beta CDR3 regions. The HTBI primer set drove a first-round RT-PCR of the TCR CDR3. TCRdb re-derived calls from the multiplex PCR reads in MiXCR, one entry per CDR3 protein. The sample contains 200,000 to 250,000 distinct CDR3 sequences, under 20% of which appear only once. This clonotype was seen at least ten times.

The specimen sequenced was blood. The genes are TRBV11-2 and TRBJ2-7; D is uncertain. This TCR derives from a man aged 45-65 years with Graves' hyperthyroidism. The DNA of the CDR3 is TGTGCCAGCAGCTTAGACACCTTTGACGAGCAGTACTTC. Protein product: CASSLDTFDEQYF.